This entry lists 4 T cell receptor beta chains sequenced from one sample in a study of blood T cell repertoires in COVID-19. Clones were sequenced by immunoSEQ multiplex PCR, and TCRdb holds only the in-frame ones, with some missing. The sample shows fewer than 300,000 clones, over 75% of them seen only once. The sequenced sample consisted of PBMCs or T cells enriched from blood (not recorded which). The source is a woman aged 25 to 39 who had recovered from COVID-19.

The V and J genes are TRBV25-1 and TRBJ2-1; a weak D match, TRBD1 (6 bases). This CDR3 contains 12 residues. The germline gives CDR1 MGHDK, CDR2 SYGVNS. V lost 5 bases to trimming and J lost 6 bases, with 8 bases between them. CDR3 region: CASSKQGNEQFF. CDR3 coding DNA: TGTGCCAGCAGTAAACAGGGCAATGAGCAGTTCTTC.

This clone was picked up a small number of times. In DNA form, the CDR3 reads TGTGCCAGTGGGGACAGGGGAGGGAACGAGCAGTACTTC. Protein sequence: CASGDRGGNEQYF. The genes are TRBV19 and TRBJ2-7; 10 bases match TRBD1. The CDR3 is 13 amino acids. The trim removed 8 bases at V and 5 bases at J, leaving 6 bases unmatched. Germline CDR1 and CDR2: LNHDA and SQIVND (reference sequence).

The V gene is TRBV4-3, the J gene TRBJ2-7, with D maybe TRBD2 (6 bases). The V end was cut by 1 base, the J end by 3 bases, with 13 bases between. The CDR3 spans 15 residues. The germline CDR1 and CDR2 sequences are LGHNA and YSLEER. The CDR3 loop reads CASSQGGGSGYEQYF. The CDR3 coding sequence is TGCGCCAGCAGCCAAGGGGGCGGTAGCGGCTACGAGCAGTACTTC.

For this clone: At one of its ends the junction is not consistent with the germline gene, which may arise from a read error. The chain combines TRBV6-2 or TRBV6-3 with TRBJ2-2; TRBD2 aligns across 14 bases. This CDR3 has 19 amino acids. The germline V gene encodes CDR1 MNHEY and CDR2 SVGEGT. CDR3 bases: TGTACCAGCAGTTACGGGACTAGCGGGAGTATAGCTAATCCCGGGGAGCTGTTTTTT. Its translation: CTSSYGTSGSIANPGELFF.